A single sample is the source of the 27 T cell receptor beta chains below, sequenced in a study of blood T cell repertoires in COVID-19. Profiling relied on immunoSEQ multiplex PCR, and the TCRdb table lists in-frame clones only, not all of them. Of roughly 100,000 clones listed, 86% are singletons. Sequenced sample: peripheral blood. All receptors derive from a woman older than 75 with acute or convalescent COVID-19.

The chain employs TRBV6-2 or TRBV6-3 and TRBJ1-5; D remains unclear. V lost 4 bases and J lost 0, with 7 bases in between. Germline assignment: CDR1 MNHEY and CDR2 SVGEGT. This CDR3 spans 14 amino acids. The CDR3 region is CASSLQHSNQPQHF. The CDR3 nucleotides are TGTGCCAGCAGTTTACAGCATAGCAATCAGCCCCAGCATTTT.

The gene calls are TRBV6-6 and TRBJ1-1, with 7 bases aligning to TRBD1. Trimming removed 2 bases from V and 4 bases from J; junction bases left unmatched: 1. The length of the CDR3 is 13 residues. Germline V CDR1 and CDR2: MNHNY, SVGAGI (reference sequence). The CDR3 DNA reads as TGTGCCAGCAGTTACCCAGGGGGCACTGAAGCTTTCTTT. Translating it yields CASSYPGGTEAFF.

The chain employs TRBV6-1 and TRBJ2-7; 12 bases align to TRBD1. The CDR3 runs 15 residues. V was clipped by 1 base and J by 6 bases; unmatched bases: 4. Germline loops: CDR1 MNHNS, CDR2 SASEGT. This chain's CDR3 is CASSEVGTGGSEQYF. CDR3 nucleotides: TGTGCCAGCAGTGAAGTCGGGACAGGGGGCTCCGAGCAGTACTTC.

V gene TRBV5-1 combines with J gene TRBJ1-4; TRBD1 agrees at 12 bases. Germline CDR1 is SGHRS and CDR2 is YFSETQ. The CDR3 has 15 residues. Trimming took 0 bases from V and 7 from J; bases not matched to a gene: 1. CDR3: CASSLGDRGLEKLFF. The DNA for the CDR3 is TGCGCCAGCAGCTTGGGGGACAGGGGGCTTGAAAAACTGTTTTTT.

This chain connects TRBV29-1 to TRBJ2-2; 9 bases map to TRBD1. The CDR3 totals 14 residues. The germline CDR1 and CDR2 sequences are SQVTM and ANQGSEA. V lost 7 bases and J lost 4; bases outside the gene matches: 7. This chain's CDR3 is CSAGTGIITGELFF. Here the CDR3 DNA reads TGCAGCGCCGGGACAGGGATAATCACCGGGGAGCTGTTTTTT.

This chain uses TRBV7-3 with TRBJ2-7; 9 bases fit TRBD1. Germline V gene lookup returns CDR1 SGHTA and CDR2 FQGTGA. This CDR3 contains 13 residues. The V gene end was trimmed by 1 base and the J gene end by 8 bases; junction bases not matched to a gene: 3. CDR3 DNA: TGTGCCAGCAGCTTAATGGGACAGGGACAGCAGTACTTC. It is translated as CASSLMGQGQQYF.

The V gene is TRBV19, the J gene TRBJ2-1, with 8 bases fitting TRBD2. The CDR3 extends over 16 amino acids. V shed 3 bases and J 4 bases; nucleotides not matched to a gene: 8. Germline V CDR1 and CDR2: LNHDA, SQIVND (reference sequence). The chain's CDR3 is CASSMGRGDLYNEQFF. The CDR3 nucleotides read TGTGCCAGTAGTATGGGGCGGGGGGATTTGTACAATGAGCAGTTCTTC.

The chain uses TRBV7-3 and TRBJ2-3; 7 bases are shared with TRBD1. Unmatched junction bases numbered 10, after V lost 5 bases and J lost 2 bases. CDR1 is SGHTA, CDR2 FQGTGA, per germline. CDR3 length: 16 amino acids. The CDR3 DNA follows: TGTGCCAGCAGCCTAAAAGGGACAGAGACCACAGATACGCAGTATTTT. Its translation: CASSLKGTETTDTQYF.

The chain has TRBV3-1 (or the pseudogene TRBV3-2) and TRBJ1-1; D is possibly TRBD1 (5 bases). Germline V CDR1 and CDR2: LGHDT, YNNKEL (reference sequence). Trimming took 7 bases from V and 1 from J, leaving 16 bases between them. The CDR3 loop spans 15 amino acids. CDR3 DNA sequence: TGTGCCAGCACCCCTTTGATGGGGGGGAACACTGAAGCTTTCTTT. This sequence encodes CASTPLMGGNTEAFF.

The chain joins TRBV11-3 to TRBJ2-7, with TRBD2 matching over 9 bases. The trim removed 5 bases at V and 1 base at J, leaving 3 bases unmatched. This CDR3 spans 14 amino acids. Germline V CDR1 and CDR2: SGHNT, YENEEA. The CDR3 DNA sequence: TGTGCCAGCAGCCCGACTAGCGGATCCTACGAGCAGTACTTC. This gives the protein CASSPTSGSYEQYF. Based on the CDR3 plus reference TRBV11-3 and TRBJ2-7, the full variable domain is EAGVVQSPRYKIIEKKQPVAFWCNPISGHNTLYWYLQNLGQGPELLIRYENEEAVDDSQLPKDRFSAERLKGVDSTLKIQPAELGDSAVYLCASSPTSGSYEQYFGPGTRLTVT.

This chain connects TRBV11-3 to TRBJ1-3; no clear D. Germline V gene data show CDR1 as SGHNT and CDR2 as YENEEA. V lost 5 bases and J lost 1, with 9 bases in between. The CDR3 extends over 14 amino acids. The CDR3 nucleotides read TGTGCCAGCAGCAAAGGAGGTTCTGGAAACACCATATATTTT. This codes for CASSKGGSGNTIYF. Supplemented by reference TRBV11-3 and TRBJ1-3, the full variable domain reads EAGVVQSPRYKIIEKKQPVAFWCNPISGHNTLYWYLQNLGQGPELLIRYENEEAVDDSQLPKDRFSAERLKGVDSTLKIQPAELGDSAVYLCASSKGGSGNTIYFGEGSWLTVV.

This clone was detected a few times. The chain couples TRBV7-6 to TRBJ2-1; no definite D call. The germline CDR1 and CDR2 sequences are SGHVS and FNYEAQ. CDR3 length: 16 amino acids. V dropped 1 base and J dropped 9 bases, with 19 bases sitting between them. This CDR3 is CASSLGVSSGFSEQFF. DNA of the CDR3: TGTGCCAGCAGCTTAGGTGTGAGCTCTGGTTTTAGTGAGCAGTTCTTC.

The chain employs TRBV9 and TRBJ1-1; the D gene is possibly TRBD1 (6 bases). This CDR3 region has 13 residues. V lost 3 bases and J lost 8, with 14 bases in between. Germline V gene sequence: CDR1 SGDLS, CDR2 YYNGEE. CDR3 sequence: CASSASPGQEAFF. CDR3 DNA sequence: TGTGCCAGCAGCGCCTCCCCAGGACAGGAAGCTTTCTTT. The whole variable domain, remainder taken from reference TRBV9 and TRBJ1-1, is DSGVTQTPKHLITATGQRVTLRCSPRSGDLSVYWYQQSLDQGLQFLIQYYNGEERAKGNILERFSAQQFPDLHSELNLSSLELGDSALYFCASSASPGQEAFFGQGTRLTVV.

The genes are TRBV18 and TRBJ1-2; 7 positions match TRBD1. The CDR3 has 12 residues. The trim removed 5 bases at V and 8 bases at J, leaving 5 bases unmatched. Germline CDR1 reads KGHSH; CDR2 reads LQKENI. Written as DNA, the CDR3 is TGTGCCAGCTCAGGCGGGACAGCCGGCTACACCTTC. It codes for CASSGGTAGYTF.

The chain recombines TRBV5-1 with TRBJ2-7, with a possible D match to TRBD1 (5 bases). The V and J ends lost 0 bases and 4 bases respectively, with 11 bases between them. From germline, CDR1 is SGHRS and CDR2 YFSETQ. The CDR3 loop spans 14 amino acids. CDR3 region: CASSLVPGLYEQYF. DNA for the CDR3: TGCGCCAGCAGCTTGGTTCCAGGGTTGTACGAGCAGTACTTC.

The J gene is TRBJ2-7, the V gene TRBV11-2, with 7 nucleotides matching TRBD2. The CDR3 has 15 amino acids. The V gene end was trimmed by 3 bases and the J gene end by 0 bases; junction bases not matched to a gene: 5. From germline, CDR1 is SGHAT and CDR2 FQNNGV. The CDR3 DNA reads TGTGCCAGCAGCTTCCTGCGGGGGAGCTCCTACGAGCAGTACTTC. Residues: CASSFLRGSSYEQYF.

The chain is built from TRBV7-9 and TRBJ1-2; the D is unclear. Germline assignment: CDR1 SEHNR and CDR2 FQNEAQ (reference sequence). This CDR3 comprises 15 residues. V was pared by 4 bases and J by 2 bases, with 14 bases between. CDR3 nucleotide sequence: TGTGCCAGCAGCTCCGCGAGACTTGGAAACTATGGCTACACCTTC. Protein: CASSSARLGNYGYTF.

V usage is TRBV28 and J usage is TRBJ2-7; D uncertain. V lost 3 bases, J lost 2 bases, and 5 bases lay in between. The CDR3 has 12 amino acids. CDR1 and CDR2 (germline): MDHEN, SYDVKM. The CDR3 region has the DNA TGTGCCAGCAGTTTTTCAGCCTACGAGCAGTACTTC. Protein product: CASSFSAYEQYF.

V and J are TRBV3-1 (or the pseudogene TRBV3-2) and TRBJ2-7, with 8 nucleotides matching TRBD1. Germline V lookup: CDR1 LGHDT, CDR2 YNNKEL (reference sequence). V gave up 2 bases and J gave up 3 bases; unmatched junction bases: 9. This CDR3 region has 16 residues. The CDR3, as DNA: TGTGCCAGCAGCCAAAGATATGGCGACAGGGGCTACGAGCAGTACTTC. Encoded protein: CASSQRYGDRGYEQYF.

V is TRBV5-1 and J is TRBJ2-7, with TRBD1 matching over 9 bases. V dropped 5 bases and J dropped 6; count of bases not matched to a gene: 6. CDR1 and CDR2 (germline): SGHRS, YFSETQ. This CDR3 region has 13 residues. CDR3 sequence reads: CASRIDRGTEQYF. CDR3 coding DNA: TGCGCCAGCAGGATCGACAGGGGGACCGAGCAGTACTTC.

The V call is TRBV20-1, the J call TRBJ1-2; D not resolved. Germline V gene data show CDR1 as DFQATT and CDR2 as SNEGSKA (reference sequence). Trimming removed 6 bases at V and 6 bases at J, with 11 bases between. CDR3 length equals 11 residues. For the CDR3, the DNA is TGCAGTGCCCGAATAGACAATGGCTACACCTTC. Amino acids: CSARIDNGYTF.

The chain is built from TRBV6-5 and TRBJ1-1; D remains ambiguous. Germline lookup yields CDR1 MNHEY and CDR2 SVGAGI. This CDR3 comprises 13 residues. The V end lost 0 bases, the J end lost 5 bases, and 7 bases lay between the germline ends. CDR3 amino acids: CASSYSKRTEAFF. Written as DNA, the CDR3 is TGTGCCAGCAGTTACTCGAAACGGACTGAAGCTTTCTTT.

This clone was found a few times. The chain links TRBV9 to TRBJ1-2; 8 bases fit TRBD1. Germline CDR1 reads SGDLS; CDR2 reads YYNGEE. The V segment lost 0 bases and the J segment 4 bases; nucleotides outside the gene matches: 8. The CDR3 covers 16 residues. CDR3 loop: CASSVAPGTGSYGYTF. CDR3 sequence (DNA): TGTGCCAGCAGCGTAGCCCCGGGGACAGGATCCTATGGCTACACCTTC.

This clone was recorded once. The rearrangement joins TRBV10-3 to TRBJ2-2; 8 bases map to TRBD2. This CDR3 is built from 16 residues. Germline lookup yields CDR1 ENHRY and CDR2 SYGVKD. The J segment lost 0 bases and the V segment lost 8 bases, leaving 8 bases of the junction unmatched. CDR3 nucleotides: TGTGCCATCTCCGAGCGGGGGCTTACGAACACCGGGGAGCTGTTTTTT. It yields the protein CAISERGLTNTGELFF.

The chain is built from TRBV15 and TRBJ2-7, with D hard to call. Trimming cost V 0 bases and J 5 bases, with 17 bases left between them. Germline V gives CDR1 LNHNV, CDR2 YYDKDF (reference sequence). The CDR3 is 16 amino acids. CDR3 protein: CATSRDLRRGSDEQYF. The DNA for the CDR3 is TGTGCCACCAGCAGAGATCTAAGGAGAGGATCTGACGAGCAGTACTTC.

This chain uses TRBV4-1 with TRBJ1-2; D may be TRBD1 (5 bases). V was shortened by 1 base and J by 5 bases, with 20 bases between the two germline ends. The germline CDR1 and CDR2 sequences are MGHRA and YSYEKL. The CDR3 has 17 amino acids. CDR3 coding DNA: TGCGCCAGCAGCCAAGGTAACACGCGGCCTGGGACTTATGGCTACACCTTC. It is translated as CASSQGNTRPGTYGYTF.

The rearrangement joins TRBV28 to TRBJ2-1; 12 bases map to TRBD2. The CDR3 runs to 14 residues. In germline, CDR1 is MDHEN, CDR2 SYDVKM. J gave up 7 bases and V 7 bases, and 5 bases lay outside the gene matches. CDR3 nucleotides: TGTGCCAGCACTCGCCTAGCGGGGGGGAATGAGCAGTTCTTC. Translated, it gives CASTRLAGGNEQFF.